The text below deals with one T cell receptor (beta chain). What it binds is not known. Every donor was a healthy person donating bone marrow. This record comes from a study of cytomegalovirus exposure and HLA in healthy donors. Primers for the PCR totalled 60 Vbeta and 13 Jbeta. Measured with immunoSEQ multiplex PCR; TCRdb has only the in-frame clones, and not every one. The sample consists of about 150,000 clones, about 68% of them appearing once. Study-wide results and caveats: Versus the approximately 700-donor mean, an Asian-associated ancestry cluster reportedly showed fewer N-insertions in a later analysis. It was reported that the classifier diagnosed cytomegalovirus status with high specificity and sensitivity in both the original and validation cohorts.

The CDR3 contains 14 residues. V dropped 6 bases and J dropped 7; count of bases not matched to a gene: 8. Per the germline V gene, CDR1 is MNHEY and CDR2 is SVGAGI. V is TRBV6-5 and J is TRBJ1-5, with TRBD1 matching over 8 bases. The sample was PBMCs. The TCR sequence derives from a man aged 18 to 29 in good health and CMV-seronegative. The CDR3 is CASSVQGVGQPQHF. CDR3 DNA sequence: TGTGCCAGCAGCGTACAGGGGGTAGGCCAGCCCCAGCATTTT.